This TCR beta chain was found in a study of shared clonotypes between healthy human individuals. Study results and caveats: In a handful of donors, approximately 5% of naive CD4 clonotypes appeared in common.

With regard to this clone: Its antigen is not identified.

TCRdb's table, derived via immunoSEQ multiplex PCR, lists solely in-frame clones and lacks some. The sample carries over 1.5 million clones, roughly 98% recorded once. CDR1 and CDR2 from the germline V gene are LGHNA and YSLEER. The CDR3 extends over 15 amino acids. V was pared by 1 base and J by 3 bases, with 11 bases between. The specimen sequenced was naive CD4+ T cells sorted from blood. As for subset: CD45RA+ positively selected. The TCR comes from a man aged 25-45 years in good health. V gene TRBV4-3 combines with J gene TRBJ2-3; possibly TRBD2 for D (5 bases). The CDR3 sequence is CASSQVRGVTDTQYF. The CDR3 DNA reads TGCGCCAGCAGCCAAGTCCGGGGAGTGACAGATACGCAGTATTTT.